The TCR beta chain described here comes from a study of T cell changes during pregnancy in multiple sclerosis. Assay: immunoSEQ multiplex PCR; the TCRdb copy retains only in-frame clones and omits some. The data contain tens of thousands of clones, about nine tenths of them seen just once; the ten biggest clones take up roughly 1.5%. Germline V CDR1 and CDR2: SGHTA, FQGNSA. CDR3 length: 14 residues. V shed 7 bases and J shed 0 bases, with 10 bases lying between them. The receptor's source is a female donor with multiple sclerosis, enrolled in a pregnancy study. Source: peripheral blood, taken in the third trimester of pregnancy. The chain joins TRBV7-2 to TRBJ1-5; unclear D gene. CDR3 DNA sequence: TGTGCCAGCACAGGAGGACCTAGCAATCAGCCCCAGCATTTT. It is translated as CASTGGPSNQPQHF.